The 32 T cell receptor beta chains presented below share a single source sample, sequenced in a study of shared clonotypes between healthy human individuals. Data came from immunoSEQ multiplex PCR; TCRdb stores just in-frame clones and leaves some out. The data hold almost 700,000 clones, with 92% observed a single time. The naive CD8 fraction comprised CD45RO-negative cells positively selected for CCR7 and excluded terminally differentiated effector memory CD45RA+ cells. Sequencing used naive CD8+ T cells sorted from blood. The receptors stem from a young man in good health.

This clone was seen once. The chain joins TRBV6-5 to TRBJ2-7; D uncertain. CDR3 length: 14 residues. The V gene lost 2 bases and the J gene lost 4 bases, with 12 bases spanning the gap. Germline CDR1 is MNHEY and CDR2 is SVGAGI. As DNA, the CDR3 is TGTGCCAGCAGTTACGGTGGTGCTGTATACGAGCAGTACTTC. Amino acids: CASSYGGAVYEQYF.

Points on this clone: This sample includes further DNA sequences coding for the same CDR3. J is TRBJ2-7 and V is TRBV13; no clear D. The CDR3 spans 12 residues. The germline V gene has CDR1 PRHDT and CDR2 FYEKMQ (reference sequence). Trimming removed 2 bases at V and 3 bases at J, with 5 bases between. CDR3 loop: CASSLRGYEQYF. The DNA of the CDR3 is TGTGCCAGCAGCTTACGCGGCTACGAGCAGTACTTC.

V and J are TRBV6-5 and TRBJ2-7; no clear D gene. CDR3 length: 14 amino acids. V gave up 1 base and J gave up 0 bases, with 7 bases separating them. Per germline, CDR1 MNHEY and CDR2 SVGAGI. In DNA, the CDR3 is TGTGCCAGCAGTTACTTTCGGACCTCCTACGAGCAGTACTTC. Translated: CASSYFRTSYEQYF.

This clone was observed at least ten times. Other DNA sequences in this sample translate to the same CDR3. This chain joins TRBV27 and TRBJ2-7; D may be TRBD2 (5 bases). The CDR3 totals 12 residues. Looked up from germline, CDR1 is MNHEY and CDR2 is SMNVEV (reference sequence). V was clipped by 5 bases and J by 2 bases, with 7 bases between them. CDR3 DNA: TGTGCCAGCAGTCCGGGGACCTACGAGCAGTACTTC. Translated, it gives CASSPGTYEQYF.

This sequence joins TRBV15 and TRBJ2-7; TRBD1 might be the D (6 bases). The CDR3 covers 15 residues. The germline CDR1 and CDR2 sequences are LNHNV and YYDKDF (reference sequence). Trimming removed 5 bases at V and 4 bases at J, with 18 bases between. CDR3 residues: CATSEGQTITYEQYF. CDR3 DNA: TGTGCCACCAGCGAGGGACAAACGATCACTTACGAGCAGTACTTC.

The V and J genes are TRBV28 and TRBJ1-4; D uncertain. The V end was cut by 5 bases, the J end by 8 bases, with 9 bases between. The CDR3 consists of 12 residues. In germline, CDR1 is MDHEN, CDR2 SYDVKM. This CDR3 reads CASSSGVEKLFF. DNA of the CDR3: TGTGCCAGCAGTAGCGGGGTGGAAAAACTGTTTTTT.

This chain connects TRBV10-1 to TRBJ2-2; TRBD2 aligns across 7 bases. The CDR3 covers 17 residues. V lost 5 bases and J lost 5; bases outside the gene matches: 14. Germline V CDR1 and CDR2: WNHNN, SYGVQD (reference sequence). The CDR3 DNA reads as TGCGCCAGCAGTCCGGGTGGTTTGTCCGGGAGGACCGGGGAGCTGTTTTTT. Translating gives CASSPGGLSGRTGELFF.

The CDR3 is CAISDPWHPTLQTNYEQFF. The CDR3 nucleotides read TGTGCCATCAGTGACCCCTGGCACCCCACATTACAGACCAACTATGAGCAGTTCTTC. The genes are TRBV10-3 and TRBJ2-1; D gene uncertain. Germline-derived CDR1 and CDR2 are ENHRY and SYGVKD. The ends were cut back, 3 bases at V and 8 bases at J, with 29 bases in the middle. The CDR3 covers 19 residues.

The rearrangement uses TRBV11-2 and TRBJ2-5, with D unclear. The germline V gene encodes CDR1 SGHAT and CDR2 FQNNGV. Trimming shortened V by 5 bases and J by 5 bases, and 6 bases separated the two germline ends. CDR3 length: 11 amino acids. As DNA, the CDR3 is TGTGCCAGCAGCGTCGGGGAGACCCAGTACTTC. It is translated as CASSVGETQYF. The variable domain in full, completed from reference TRBV11-2 and TRBJ2-5, reads EAGVAQSPRYKIIEKRQSVAFWCNPISGHATLYWYQQILGQGPKLLIQFQNNGVVDDSQLPKDRFSAERLKGVDSTLKIQPAKLEDSAVYLCASSVGETQYFGPGTRLLVL.

The chain has TRBV19 and TRBJ2-7, with TRBD2 matching over 9 bases. The germline V gene has CDR1 LNHDA and CDR2 SQIVND (reference sequence). Germline trimming cut 2 bases from V and 5 bases from J; bases unmatched to any gene: 7. This CDR3 has 15 residues. CDR3 in DNA: TGTGCCAGTAGTATAAGTGCGGGAGGGCCACACGAGCAGTACTTC. It specifies CASSISAGGPHEQYF.

The chain combines TRBV27 with TRBJ2-4, with TRBD2 matching over 8 bases. The CDR3 runs 15 residues. Germline loops: CDR1 MNHEY, CDR2 SMNVEV (reference sequence). Losses at the gene ends were 5 bases for V and 2 bases for J; bases not matched to a gene: 5. The CDR3 nucleotides are TGTGCCAGCAGTACCCGACTAGCGTCCAAAAACATTCAGTACTTC. It specifies CASSTRLASKNIQYF.

This chain links TRBV15 with TRBJ2-2; 12 bases are shared with TRBD1. This CDR3 region has 16 residues. Germline V gene lookup returns CDR1 LNHNV and CDR2 YYDKDF (reference sequence). J was trimmed by 6 bases and V by 2 bases; bases with no gene match: 4. DNA of the CDR3: TGTGCCACCAGCAGAACCGGGACAGGGGGCCCCGGGGAGCTGTTTTTT. It encodes CATSRTGTGGPGELFF.

J is TRBJ2-1 and V is TRBV7-9; 7 nucleotides align to TRBD2. V shed 9 bases, J shed 4 bases, and the junction held 3 bases outside the gene matches. The CDR3 length is 12 residues. The germline gives CDR1 SEHNR, CDR2 FQNEAQ (reference sequence). CDR3 DNA: TGTGCCAGTATAGCGGGTTACAATGAGCAGTTCTTC. This encodes CASIAGYNEQFF.

The chain joins TRBV7-9 to TRBJ2-7; a weak D match, TRBD1 (5 bases). V dropped 5 bases and J dropped 0 bases, with 20 bases sitting between them. Germline CDR1 and CDR2: SEHNR and FQNEAQ (reference sequence). The CDR3 extends over 17 amino acids. CDR3 nucleotide sequence: TGTGCCAGCAGCCGAACGGTCCTGACGGACAACTCCTACGAGCAGTACTTC. It translates to CASSRTVLTDNSYEQYF.

The chain couples TRBV27 to TRBJ2-2, with a tentative D call TRBD1 (5 bases). CDR1 and CDR2 from the germline V gene are MNHEY and SMNVEV (reference sequence). The CDR3 totals 13 residues. V lost 6 bases and J 7 bases, leaving 12 bases between the germline ends. The CDR3 here is CASRRGKGGELFF. The CDR3, as DNA: TGTGCCAGCAGAAGGGGTAAGGGCGGGGAGCTGTTTTTT.

The CDR3, as DNA: TGCGCCATTCAAACTCCGGGACGAAACACCGGGGAGCTGTTTTTT. Translating gives CAIQTPGRNTGELFF. The chain links TRBV10-2 to TRBJ2-2; the D gene could be TRBD1 or TRBD2 (5 bases each). The length of the CDR3 is 15 residues. Germline V gene sequence: CDR1 WSHSY, CDR2 SAAADI. V was clipped by 10 bases and J by 2 bases, with 17 bases between them.

This sequence joins TRBV5-1 and TRBJ2-5, with 9 nucleotides matching TRBD1. The CDR3 is 14 residues long. Germline CDR1 is SGHRS and CDR2 is YFSETQ. V was clipped by 7 bases and J by 4 bases; unmatched bases: 8. The CDR3 region has the DNA TGCGCCAGCGGACGACAGGGGGAGGGAGAGACCCAGTACTTC. Its translation: CASGRQGEGETQYF.

J is TRBJ2-7 and V is TRBV9; no reliable D call. The CDR3 totals 13 residues. Germline assignment: CDR1 SGDLS and CDR2 YYNGEE. V was cut by 4 bases and J by 3 bases, with 11 bases left in between. The CDR3 is CASSPPRGYEQYF. In DNA, the CDR3 is TGTGCCAGCAGCCCTCCTCGCGGCTACGAGCAGTACTTC.

The table lists this clone with a count of one. The V and J genes are TRBV7-9 and TRBJ1-2; TRBD1 might be the D (5 bases). Per germline, CDR1 SEHNR and CDR2 FQNEAQ (reference sequence). The CDR3 consists of 13 residues. V gave up 1 base and J gave up 6 bases, with 9 bases separating them. The CDR3 DNA sequence: TGTGCCAGCAGCTTAGACAGGACCCATGGCTACACCTTC. Its protein product is CASSLDRTHGYTF.

This clone appeared once. This chain joins TRBV2 and TRBJ1-1, with TRBD1 as a possible D gene (6 bases). There are 13 residues in the CDR3. Trimming took off 7 bases at V and 5 bases at J, with 14 bases between the two ends. Germline assignment: CDR1 SNHLY and CDR2 FYNNEI. CDR3 sequence (DNA): TGTGCCAGCACGTACGGGGGGCGGACTGAAGCTTTCTTT. Translating gives CASTYGGRTEAFF.

This chain connects TRBV30 to TRBJ2-2, with TRBD1 matching 7 bases. The CDR3 runs 13 residues. The junction had 6 bases not matched to a gene; V was cut back by 6 bases and J by 5 bases. CDR1 is GTSNPN, CDR2 SVGIG, per germline (reference sequence). The CDR3 loop reads CACSGTETGELFF. CDR3 DNA sequence: TGTGCCTGCTCCGGGACAGAGACCGGGGAGCTGTTTTTT.

This rearrangement joins TRBV27 to TRBJ2-5, with D hard to call. CDR1 and CDR2 (germline): MNHEY, SMNVEV (reference sequence). This CDR3 has 14 residues. V was pared by 5 bases and J by 4 bases, with 14 bases between. CDR3 region: CASSILGIAETQYF. In nucleotides, the CDR3 is TGTGCCAGCAGTATCCTAGGGATAGCAGAGACCCAGTACTTC.

This clone showed up just once. The genes are TRBV21-1 and TRBJ2-7; no check of the table's D call, TRBD1, against the DNA was made. TRBV21-1 is shown as a pseudogene. CDR3 length: 18 amino acids. The CDR3 loop is CASSKEPKKHRSFYEQYF. The CDR3 DNA reads as TGTGCCAGCAGCAAAGAACCAAAAAAACACAGGTCCTTCTACGAGCAGTACTTC.

The V and J genes are TRBV7-8 and TRBJ2-7, with D perhaps matching TRBD2 (5 bases). Deletions cut 1 base from V and 2 bases from J, with 12 bases between. Looked up from germline, CDR1 is SGHVS and CDR2 is FQNEAQ. This CDR3 has 15 residues. CDR3 sequence reads: CASSLVGGAAYEQYF. CDR3 DNA sequence: TGTGCCAGCAGCTTAGTCGGCGGAGCGGCCTACGAGCAGTACTTC.

V gene TRBV27 combines with J gene TRBJ2-7; 8 nucleotides agree with TRBD2. CDR1 and CDR2 from the germline V gene are MNHEY and SMNVEV (reference sequence). V lost 5 bases to trimming and J lost 7 bases; unmatched junction nucleotides: 7. The CDR3 contains 13 residues. The CDR3 DNA follows: TGTGCCAGCAGTCGTCCCGGGGGGGGTGAGCAGTACTTC. It encodes CASSRPGGGEQYF.

This chain uses TRBV27 with TRBJ2-1, with D possibly being TRBD2 (5 bases). The CDR3 runs to 10 residues. V was cut by 8 bases and J by 8 bases, with 7 bases left in between. Germline lookup yields CDR1 MNHEY and CDR2 SMNVEV (reference sequence). CDR3 loop: CASVGDEQFF. CDR3 DNA: TGTGCCAGCGTCGGGGATGAGCAGTTCTTC.

This chain uses TRBV5-1 with TRBJ2-7; D possibly corresponds to TRBD2 (7 bases). The germline V and J ends were trimmed by 5 bases and 0 bases, with 15 bases remaining between them. This CDR3 is 15 amino acids long. CDR1 and CDR2 from the germline V gene are SGHRS and YFSETQ. The CDR3 spells CASRGEGHLSYEQYF. The DNA for the CDR3 is TGCGCCAGCAGGGGGGAGGGACATCTCTCCTACGAGCAGTACTTC.

This chain joins TRBV15 and TRBJ1-2; D is possibly TRBD1 (5 bases). Germline CDR1 and CDR2: LNHNV and YYDKDF (reference sequence). Trimming cost V 0 bases and J 5 bases, with 19 bases left between them. CDR3 length: 17 residues. The CDR3, as DNA: TGTGCCACCAGCAGAGATCGGGATTTAGGGAGGGGTTATGGCTACACCTTC. Translated: CATSRDRDLGRGYGYTF.

The chain uses TRBV27 and TRBJ2-3, with D perhaps matching TRBD2 (5 bases). Germline lookup yields CDR1 MNHEY and CDR2 SMNVEV (reference sequence). This CDR3 is 14 amino acids long. V was pared by 2 bases and J by 6 bases, with 12 bases between. The CDR3 is CASSLLAVSDTQYF. The CDR3 nucleotides are TGTGCCAGCAGTTTACTAGCTGTTTCGGATACGCAGTATTTT.

The chain uses TRBV27 and TRBJ2-7; 11 bases are shared with TRBD2. Germline CDR1 is MNHEY and CDR2 is SMNVEV (reference sequence). The trim removed 5 bases at V and 0 bases at J, leaving 3 bases unmatched. The CDR3 is 15 residues long. Written as DNA, the CDR3 is TGTGCCAGCAGTATAGCGGGAGGGCTCTCCTACGAGCAGTACTTC. It specifies CASSIAGGLSYEQYF.

The chain recombines TRBV9 with TRBJ2-3; 7 positions match TRBD2. V shed 3 bases and J 1 base; nucleotides not matched to a gene: 8. The germline V gene encodes CDR1 SGDLS and CDR2 YYNGEE. There are 16 residues in the CDR3. CDR3 nucleotides: TGTGCCAGCAGCGACGGGGGAGGGTCCGGCACAGATACGCAGTATTTT. Translation gives CASSDGGGSGTDTQYF.

V gene TRBV30 combines with J gene TRBJ2-2; TRBD2 might be the D (6 bases). This CDR3 is built from 14 residues. With 3 bases removed from V and 2 bases from J, the gap between germline ends came to 10 bases. The germline gives CDR1 GTSNPN, CDR2 SVGIG (reference sequence). The CDR3 DNA is TGTGCCTGGAGACGGACTACAAACACCGGGGAGCTGTTTTTT. Translated: CAWRRTTNTGELFF.